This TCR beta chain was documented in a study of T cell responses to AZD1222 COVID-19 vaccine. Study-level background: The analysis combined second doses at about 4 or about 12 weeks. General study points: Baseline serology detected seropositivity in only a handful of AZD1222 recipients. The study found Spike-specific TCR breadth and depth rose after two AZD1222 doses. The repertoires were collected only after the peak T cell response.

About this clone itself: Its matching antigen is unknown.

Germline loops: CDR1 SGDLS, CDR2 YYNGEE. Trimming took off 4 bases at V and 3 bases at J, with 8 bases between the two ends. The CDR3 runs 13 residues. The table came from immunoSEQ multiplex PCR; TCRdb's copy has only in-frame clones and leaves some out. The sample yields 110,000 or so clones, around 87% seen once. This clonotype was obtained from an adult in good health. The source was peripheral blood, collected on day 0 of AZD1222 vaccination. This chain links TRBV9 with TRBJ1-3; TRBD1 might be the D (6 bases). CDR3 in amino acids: CASSTTGGNTIYF. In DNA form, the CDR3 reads TGTGCCAGCAGCACGACAGGTGGAAACACCATATATTTT. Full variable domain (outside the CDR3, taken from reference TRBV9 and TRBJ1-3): DSGVTQTPKHLITATGQRVTLRCSPRSGDLSVYWYQQSLDQGLQFLIQYYNGEERAKGNILERFSAQQFPDLHSELNLSSLELGDSALYFCASSTTGGNTIYFGEGSWLTVV.